This T cell receptor beta chain comes out of a study of T cells in Graves' hyperthyroidism and ophthalmopathy. The length of the CDR3 is 14 residues. Germline V CDR1 and CDR2: DFQATT, SNEGSKA (reference sequence). J was trimmed by 2 bases and V by 4 bases; bases with no gene match: 8. TCR beta CDR3 regions were amplified from RNA. With the HTBI primer set, the TCR CDR3 went through a first round of RT-PCR. TCRdb independently ran MiXCR on the multiplex PCR reads; one entry per CDR3 protein. The sample consists of around 700,000 distinct CDR3 sequences, about 17% of them appearing once. This clonotype showed up many times.

The sequence was collected from a woman aged 45-65 years with Graves' hyperthyroidism that later progressed to Graves' ophthalmopathy. Sequenced: blood. The genes are TRBV20-1 and TRBJ2-7; 7 bases are a match to TRBD2. This CDR3 reads CSAINSGRTYEQYF. CDR3 sequence (DNA): TGCAGTGCTATTAATAGCGGGCGCACCTACGAGCAGTACTTC.